This T cell receptor (beta chain) is drawn from a study of neurological immune-mediated disorders. This clonotype was detected many times. This CDR3 comprises 15 residues. Trimming took 2 bases from V and 7 from J; bases not matched to a gene: 10. Via MiXCR, TCRdb re-called the 5' RACE reads, giving one row per CDR3 protein. The data show approximately 58,000 distinct CDR3 sequences, more than 9.5% seen once. The chain couples TRBV12-3 or TRBV12-4 to TRBJ1-2; 7 positions match TRBD1. Material: PBMCs. This TCR derives from a man between 60 and 75 years old in good health. DNA for the CDR3: TGTGCCAGCAGTTTAAGGGCAGGGGGGACCGCTGGCTACACCTTC. Its translation is CASSLRAGGTAGYTF.